One and the same sample provided the 29 T cell receptor beta chains below, sequenced in a study of CD8+CD57+ T cells in acquired aplastic anemia (dated by TCRdb to the late 2010s). The sequencing machine was an Illumina HiSeq 2000. Genomic DNA was used as template for profiling of TCR beta VDJ combinations and CDR3 sequences. TCRdb reworked the public reads: Q25 trimming with fastp, MiXCR clone assembly, productive beta chains retained. Each entry merges the rows of one CDR3 protein and shows their most common DNA and genes. Present in this sample are roughly 180,000 distinct CDR3 sequences, 50% to 75% of which were seen just once. The ten largest clones represent about 43% of the sample. The specimen was sorted CD4+, CD8+, or CD8+CD57+ T cells (not recorded which) from PBMCs. Receptors originate from a human donor with severe aplastic anemia or a healthy control (not recorded which).

The chain has TRBV9 and TRBJ1-3, with D hard to call. Trimming removed 1 base from V and 1 base from J, with 6 bases in between. CDR1 SGDLS and CDR2 YYNGEE come from the germline V gene. This CDR3 is built from 14 residues. CDR3 protein: CASSVMVSGNTIYF. The DNA for the CDR3 is TGTGCCAGCAGCGTAATGGTTTCTGGAAACACCATATATTTT. The complete variable domain, with remaining parts taken from reference TRBV9 and TRBJ1-3, reads DSGVTQTPKHLITATGQRVTLRCSPRSGDLSVYWYQQSLDQGLQFLIQYYNGEERAKGNILERFSAQQFPDLHSELNLSSLELGDSALYFCASSVMVSGNTIYFGEGSWLTVV.

As regards this clonotype: A read error may account for a junction end that differs from germline. The chain recombines TRBV7-9 with TRBJ2-5, with 8 bases lining up with TRBD1. The CDR3 runs to 13 residues. Looked up from germline, CDR1 is SEHNR and CDR2 is FQNEAQ (reference sequence). This CDR3 is CASSQRQGETQYF. CDR3 nucleotides: TGTGCTAGCAGCCAGAGACAGGGGGAGACCCAGTACTTC.

The V call is TRBV13, the J call TRBJ1-2; TRBD1 matches 11 bases. From germline, CDR1 is PRHDT and CDR2 FYEKMQ (reference sequence). The CDR3 has 15 residues. Unmatched junction bases numbered 9, after V lost 5 bases and J lost 7 bases. The CDR3 reads CASSKGQGERGGYTF. The CDR3 DNA reads TGTGCCAGCAGCAAGGGACAGGGGGAGCGTGGTGGCTACACCTTC.

V and J are TRBV20-1 and TRBJ2-5; TRBD2 agrees at 16 bases. Per germline, CDR1 DFQATT and CDR2 SNEGSKA (reference sequence). The CDR3 extends over 17 amino acids. Trimming cost V 5 bases and J 3 bases; bases outside gene matches: 9. CDR3 sequence: CSASRRGTSGGEETQYF. In DNA form, the CDR3 reads TGCAGTGCTTCTCGTCGCGGGACTAGCGGGGGGGAAGAGACCCAGTACTTC.

The chain joins TRBV11-2 to TRBJ2-7, with a possible D match to TRBD1 (5 bases). The germline V gene has CDR1 SGHAT and CDR2 FQNNGV. CDR3 length: 14 residues. The V end lost 5 bases, the J end lost 6 bases, and 17 bases lay between the germline ends. The CDR3: CASSVRNIGAEQYF. CDR3 DNA: TGTGCCAGCAGCGTAAGGAATATTGGGGCCGAGCAGTACTTC.

This clonotype was seen repeatedly, ten times or more. The rearrangement uses TRBV20-1 and TRBJ2-7; D might be TRBD2 (6 bases). Germline V gene sequence: CDR1 DFQATT, CDR2 SNEGSKA (reference sequence). Trimming stripped 2 bases from V and 2 bases from J, with 19 bases between. The CDR3 contains 16 residues. CDR3 DNA sequence: TGCAGTGCTAGAAGTCTAGCGTTTGTCTTTACCTACGAGCAGTACTTC. This sequence encodes CSARSLAFVFTYEQYF.

CDR3 in DNA: TGTGCCAGCCGAACTAGCAGCACCGGGGAGCTGTTTTTT. Protein sequence: CASRTSSTGELFF. The chain recombines TRBV4-2 with TRBJ2-2; possibly TRBD2 for D (6 bases). The CDR3 consists of 13 residues. The ends were cut back, 8 bases at V and 4 bases at J, with 11 bases in the middle. From germline, CDR1 is LGHNA and CDR2 YNFKEQ.

This chain links TRBV7-8 with TRBJ2-2, with 9 nucleotides matching TRBD1. This CDR3 is built from 17 residues. V dropped 0 bases and J dropped 4; count of bases not matched to a gene: 6. Germline V gene lookup returns CDR1 SGHVS and CDR2 FQNEAQ. The chain's CDR3 is CASSLASGTGRTGELFF. For the CDR3, the DNA is TGTGCCAGCAGCTTAGCTTCCGGGACAGGGCGCACCGGGGAGCTGTTTTTT.

In DNA form, the CDR3 reads TGCAGTGCTAGAGGGGAGGGCGCCTATGGCTACACCTTC. Its protein product is CSARGEGAYGYTF. This chain uses TRBV20-1 with TRBJ1-2, with no clear D. CDR3 length: 13 residues. V was pared by 1 base and J by 4 bases, with 10 bases between. Germline CDR1 DFQATT, CDR2 SNEGSKA (reference sequence).

This clonotype was detected many times. CDR3 nucleotide sequence: TGTGCCAGCAGTTATCTGCCGGGACAGCTAAACTATGGCTACACCTTC. It codes for CASSYLPGQLNYGYTF. The genes are TRBV27 and TRBJ1-2, with 7 positions matching TRBD1. The CDR3 contains 16 residues. The trim removed 4 bases at V and 2 bases at J, leaving 10 bases unmatched. The V gene's germline CDR1 is MNHEY and CDR2 SMNVEV (reference sequence).

This clonotype was counted once. The chain has TRBV6-1 and TRBJ1-5; D ambiguous. Trimming removed 6 bases from V and 9 bases from J, with 18 bases in between. Germline V CDR1 and CDR2: MNHNS, SASEGT. This CDR3 has 14 residues. The CDR3 reads CASRASRQIGPQHF. CDR3 DNA sequence: TGTGCCAGCAGGGCTAGTCGGCAGATAGGGCCCCAGCATTTT.

This chain joins TRBV20-1 and TRBJ2-7; 8 bases are a match to TRBD1. The trim removed 6 bases at V and 2 bases at J, leaving 9 bases unmatched. The CDR3 contains 14 residues. Germline-derived CDR1 and CDR2 are DFQATT and SNEGSKA (reference sequence). CDR3 DNA sequence: TGCAGTGCACCAGGGGACAGGCCCCCCTACGAGCAGTACTTC. It yields the protein CSAPGDRPPYEQYF.

This sequence joins TRBV5-1 and TRBJ2-2; possibly TRBD1 for D (5 bases). V lost 7 bases and J 2 bases, leaving 15 bases between the germline ends. Germline CDR1 reads SGHRS; CDR2 reads YFSETQ. This CDR3 comprises 15 residues. The CDR3 DNA reads TGCGCCAGCTGGGGCGGACCCCCTAACACCGGGGAGCTGTTTTTT. Amino acids: CASWGGPPNTGELFF.

The chain carries TRBV7-2 and TRBJ2-1; 12 positions agree with TRBD2. CDR1 is SGHTA, CDR2 FQGNSA, per germline. The junction had 5 bases not matched to a gene; V was cut back by 5 bases and J by 6 bases. CDR3 length: 15 residues. The CDR3 is CASSPGTSGLNEQFF. The CDR3 DNA follows: TGTGCCAGCAGCCCCGGGACTAGCGGGCTCAATGAGCAGTTCTTC.

Comment on this clonotype: A much larger clone differs by one base, so this may be a read error. The rearrangement links TRBV12-3 or TRBV12-4 to TRBJ1-3; D might be TRBD1 (5 bases). CDR3 size: 15 residues. The CDR3 here is CASTPSAGPGNTICF. The CDR3 DNA is TGTGCCAGCACCCCATCCGCAGGGCCTGGAAACACCATATGTTTT.

The V call is TRBV7-2, the J call TRBJ1-5; TRBD1 might be the D (6 bases). Trimming removed 5 bases at V and 4 bases at J, with 9 bases between. Germline loops: CDR1 SGHTA, CDR2 FQGNSA. CDR3 length: 13 amino acids. The DNA of the CDR3 is TGTGCCAGCAGCCGTGACAGGAATCAGCCCCAGCATTTT. Translating it yields CASSRDRNQPQHF. Using reference TRBV7-2 and TRBJ1-5 for the parts outside the CDR3, the full variable domain is GAGVSQSPSNKVTEKGKDVELRCDPISGHTALYWYRQSLGQGLEFLIYFQGNSAPDKSGLPSDRFSAERTGGSVSTLTIQRTQQEDSAVYLCASSRDRNQPQHFGDGTRLSIL.

This clonotype showed up just once. The chain links TRBV19 to TRBJ2-5; either TRBD1 or TRBD2 may supply D (5 bases each). The CDR3 extends over 14 amino acids. CDR1 is LNHDA and CDR2 is SQIVND in the germline V gene (reference sequence). Trimming removed 5 bases at V and 5 bases at J, with 15 bases between. CDR3 DNA: TGTGCCAGTAGTCAGCCAGGGTCGGGGGAGACCCAGTACTTC. Translated, it gives CASSQPGSGETQYF.

There are a few counts of this clonotype. Germline is not matched at one junction end, which may reflect a read error. The chain combines TRBV10-3 with TRBJ2-3; D might be TRBD1 (6 bases). Germline V CDR1 and CDR2: ENHRY, SYGVKD. The CDR3 extends over 16 amino acids. CDR3 DNA: TGTGCCAGTCTCTTAGGAACAGGGCTAGGGGCAGATATGCAGTATTTT. It encodes CASLLGTGLGADMQYF.

Comments on this clonotype: One end of the junction varies from germline; a read error may be responsible. This rearrangement joins TRBV10-2 to TRBJ2-7; D remains ambiguous. The CDR3 is 11 amino acids. CDR1 is WSHSY, CDR2 SAAADI, per germline. CDR3 residues: CASSYSFEQYF. CDR3 bases: TGTGCCAGCAGTTACTCGTTCGAGCAGTACTTC.

The chain couples TRBV24-1 to TRBJ2-1; 13 bases line up with TRBD2. Germline V CDR1 and CDR2: KGHDR, SFDVKD. CDR3 length equals 16 residues. Trimming cost V 3 bases and J 6 bases; bases outside gene matches: 4. CDR3 in amino acids: CATSDPTSGRSNEQFF. The CDR3 DNA follows: TGTGCCACCAGTGATCCGACTAGCGGGAGGAGCAATGAGCAGTTCTTC.

The chain carries TRBV6-1 and TRBJ2-1; 7 bases are shared with TRBD1. CDR3 size: 16 residues. Trimming took 3 bases from V and 0 from J; bases not matched to a gene: 5. The germline V gene encodes CDR1 MNHNS and CDR2 SASEGT. CDR3 nucleotides: TGTGCCAGCAGTGATGGGACAGCCCGCTCCTACAATGAGCAGTTCTTC. Amino acids: CASSDGTARSYNEQFF.

The V gene is TRBV9, the J gene TRBJ1-1; D gene ambiguous. The CDR3 has 13 amino acids. Trimming removed 0 bases from V and 0 bases from J, with 3 bases in between. In germline, CDR1 is SGDLS, CDR2 YYNGEE. Written as DNA, the CDR3 is TGTGCCAGCAGCGTAGCGGTGAACACTGAAGCTTTCTTT. Its protein product is CASSVAVNTEAFF.

This chain uses TRBV5-1 with TRBJ2-2, with D unresolved. Germline V gives CDR1 SGHRS, CDR2 YFSETQ. V shed 4 bases and J shed 6 bases, with 10 bases lying between them. The CDR3 is made up of 13 amino acids. CDR3 bases: TGCGCCAGCAGCCTGATTGGGTCCGGGGAGCTGTTTTTT. It encodes CASSLIGSGELFF.

The V and J genes are TRBV7-9 and TRBJ2-5, with 7 bases fitting TRBD2. There are 18 residues in the CDR3. The V gene's germline CDR1 is SEHNR and CDR2 FQNEAQ (reference sequence). The trim removed 3 bases at V and 3 bases at J, leaving 16 bases unmatched. The CDR3 DNA reads TGTGCCAGCAGCTTCCCGAACCGAAAGGGACTACGCGAAGAGACCCAGTACTTC. This translates into CASSFPNRKGLREETQYF.

The J gene is TRBJ2-7, the V gene TRBV15; 7 bases are shared with TRBD1. CDR1 and CDR2 from the germline V gene are LNHNV and YYDKDF (reference sequence). With 2 bases clipped from V and 1 base from J, the junction kept 5 bases outside the gene matches. The CDR3 is 15 amino acids. CDR3 in amino acids: CATSRIGTVSYEQYF. In nucleotides, the CDR3 is TGTGCCACCAGCAGAATAGGGACAGTTTCCTACGAGCAGTACTTC.

This clonotype was detected ten times or more. This chain uses TRBV24-1 with TRBJ1-2; D is perhaps TRBD1 (6 bases). The CDR3 has 13 residues. V dropped 1 base and J dropped 7 bases, with 9 bases sitting between them. Germline V gene data show CDR1 as KGHDR and CDR2 as SFDVKD. The CDR3 region is CATSDFEGGGYTF. The DNA of the CDR3 is TGTGCCACCAGTGATTTTGAGGGGGGTGGCTACACCTTC.

The chain links TRBV2 to TRBJ1-1; weak D call: TRBD1 (5 bases). The CDR3 contains 20 residues. Germline V gene data show CDR1 as SNHLY and CDR2 as FYNNEI. V was clipped by 2 bases and J by 0 bases, with 25 bases between them. CDR3: CASSEWQGGFFWSLNTEAFF. The DNA for the CDR3 is TGTGCCAGCAGTGAATGGCAGGGAGGATTTTTTTGGAGCCTGAACACTGAAGCTTTCTTT.

This clonotype was detected once. The V call is TRBV10-3, the J call TRBJ1-1, with D perhaps TRBD1 (6 bases). V lost 6 bases and J 8 bases, leaving 10 bases between the germline ends. The CDR3 is 11 residues long. CDR1 is ENHRY and CDR2 is SYGVKD in the germline V gene. In nucleotides, the CDR3 is TGTGCCATCAGCGGGGGGACAGAAGCTTTCTTT. Its protein is CAISGGTEAFF.

V usage is TRBV19 and J usage is TRBJ1-6; 7 nucleotides line up with TRBD1. Per the germline V gene, CDR1 is LNHDA and CDR2 is SQIVND (reference sequence). There are 15 residues in the CDR3. V was pared by 4 bases and J by 6 bases, with 6 bases of the junction left unmatched. CDR3 loop: CASSNSGGPNSPLHF. In nucleotides, the CDR3 is TGTGCCAGTAGTAACTCAGGGGGACCTAATTCACCCCTCCACTTT.